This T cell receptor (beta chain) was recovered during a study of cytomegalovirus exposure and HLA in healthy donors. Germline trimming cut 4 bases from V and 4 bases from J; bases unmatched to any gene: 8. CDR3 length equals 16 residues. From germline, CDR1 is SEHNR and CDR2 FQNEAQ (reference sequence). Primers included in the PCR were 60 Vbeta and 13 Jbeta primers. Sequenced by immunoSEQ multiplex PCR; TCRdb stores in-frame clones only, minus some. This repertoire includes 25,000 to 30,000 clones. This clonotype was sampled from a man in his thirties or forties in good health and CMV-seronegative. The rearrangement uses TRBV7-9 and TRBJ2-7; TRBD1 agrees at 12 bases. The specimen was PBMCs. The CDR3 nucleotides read TGTGCCAGCAGCTACGGGGACAGGGGGCTGCCTTACGAGCAGTACTTC. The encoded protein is CASSYGDRGLPYEQYF.